Presented here are 16 T cell receptor beta chains from one specimen sequenced in a study of cytomegalovirus exposure and HLA in healthy donors. Primers for the PCR totalled 60 Vbeta and 13 Jbeta. Sequenced by immunoSEQ multiplex PCR; TCRdb stores in-frame clones only, minus some. Here the sample spans about 160,000 clones, 70% to 80% being singletons. Sequencing input: PBMCs. The receptors were gathered from a male donor in good health and CMV-seronegative.

The V and J genes are TRBV11-2 and TRBJ2-2; TRBD2 is a possible D gene (5 bases). Between the trimmed V and J ends, which lost 6 bases and 1 base, there was a span of 12 bases. The CDR3 is 15 amino acids. The germline V gene encodes CDR1 SGHAT and CDR2 FQNNGV. CDR3 protein: CASSEGDWNTGELFF. The CDR3 nucleotides are TGTGCCAGCAGTGAGGGCGACTGGAACACCGGGGAGCTGTTTTTT.

The gene calls are TRBV19 and TRBJ2-3, with 7 bases that match TRBD2. Trimming removed 7 bases from V and 0 bases from J; junction bases left unmatched: 10. The CDR3 has 16 residues. Looked up from germline, CDR1 is LNHDA and CDR2 is SQIVND (reference sequence). Here the CDR3 DNA reads TGTGCCAGTATGGGGTCGGGGGAGGGGAGCACAGATACGCAGTATTTT. Amino acid sequence: CASMGSGEGSTDTQYF. Full variable domain (missing parts from reference TRBV19 and TRBJ2-3): DGGITQSPKYLFRKEGQNVTLSCEQNLNHDAMYWYRQDPGQGLRLIYYSQIVNDFQKGDIAEGYSVSREKKESFPLTVTSAQKNPTAFYLCASMGSGEGSTDTQYFGPGTRLTVL.

The chain is built from TRBV18 and TRBJ1-2; possibly TRBD1 for D (6 bases). Deletions cut 6 bases from V and 0 bases from J, with 17 bases between. Germline V gene lookup returns CDR1 KGHSH and CDR2 LQKENI. The CDR3 spans 16 residues. CDR3 coding DNA: TGTGCCAGCTCGCCTGGGGGCGATCTGGCTAACTATGGCTACACCTTC. Translation gives CASSPGGDLANYGYTF.

This clone was detected only once. The CDR3 coding sequence is TGTGCCAGCAGCCCAGGGACTAGCGGGACCTACGAGCAGTACTTC. Protein: CASSPGTSGTYEQYF. The genes are TRBV7-6 and TRBJ2-7, with 13 bases matching TRBD2. The CDR3 runs to 15 residues. Germline CDR1 SGHVS, CDR2 FNYEAQ. Trimming removed 5 bases from V and 2 bases from J; junction bases left unmatched: 3. Together with reference TRBV7-6 and TRBJ2-7, the CDR3 gives the full variable domain: GAGVSQSPRYKVTKRGQDVALRCDPISGHVSLYWYRQALGQGPEFLTYFNYEAQQDKSGLPNDRFSAERPEGSISTLTIQRTEQRDSAMYRCASSPGTSGTYEQYFGPGTRLTVT.

The rearrangement uses TRBV7-3 and TRBJ2-1; D gene uncertain. The V and J ends lost 5 bases and 2 bases respectively, with 10 bases between them. The CDR3 is made up of 14 amino acids. Germline V gene lookup returns CDR1 SGHTA and CDR2 FQGTGA. DNA for the CDR3: TGTGCCAGCAGCCCCACACCCACCTACAATGAGCAGTTCTTC. Its translation is CASSPTPTYNEQFF.

The chain employs TRBV18 and TRBJ1-2; D unresolved. Trimming left V 1 base short and J 5 bases short, with 11 bases between. CDR1 and CDR2 (germline): KGHSH, LQKENI. The CDR3 spans 14 residues. Written as DNA, the CDR3 is TGTGCCAGCTCACCACGCGAGGGTAGATATGGCTACACCTTC. Protein sequence: CASSPREGRYGYTF.

V is TRBV7-2 and J is TRBJ1-3; TRBD1 might be the D (5 bases). The V gene lost 5 bases and the J gene lost 0 bases, with 14 bases spanning the gap. The CDR3 spans 16 residues. Looked up from germline, CDR1 is SGHTA and CDR2 is FQGNSA. The CDR3 region is CASSPVGGGSGNTIYF. In nucleotides, the CDR3 is TGTGCCAGCAGCCCGGTTGGGGGGGGCTCTGGAAACACCATATATTTT. Using reference TRBV7-2 and TRBJ1-3 for the parts outside the CDR3, the full variable domain is GAGVSQSPSNKVTEKGKDVELRCDPISGHTALYWYRQSLGQGLEFLIYFQGNSAPDKSGLPSDRFSAERTGGSVSTLTIQRTQQEDSAVYLCASSPVGGGSGNTIYFGEGSWLTVV.

V and J are TRBV9 and TRBJ2-1; 15 bases are shared with TRBD2. This CDR3 has 19 residues. V shed 4 bases, J shed 9 bases, and the junction held 17 bases outside the gene matches. The germline V gene has CDR1 SGDLS and CDR2 YYNGEE. CDR3 residues: CASSPLPGGLAGGRGEQFF. CDR3 sequence (DNA): TGTGCCAGCAGCCCTCTCCCCGGGGGACTAGCGGGAGGTAGGGGTGAGCAGTTCTTC.

The genes are TRBV29-1 and TRBJ2-7; 8 bases fit TRBD2. The CDR3 length is 14 residues. Per germline, CDR1 SQVTM and CDR2 ANQGSEA. V lost 4 bases to trimming and J lost 2 bases; unmatched junction nucleotides: 7. The CDR3 region is CSVGAGGWTYEQYF. The CDR3 DNA reads as TGCAGCGTTGGGGCGGGGGGATGGACCTACGAGCAGTACTTC.

The chain links TRBV4-2 to TRBJ2-3, with 7 nucleotides matching TRBD1. In germline, CDR1 is LGHNA, CDR2 YNFKEQ. The V segment lost 1 base and the J segment 2 bases; nucleotides outside the gene matches: 6. The CDR3 has 16 residues. CDR3 sequence reads: CASSQVETGITDTQYF. The CDR3 nucleotides are TGTGCCAGCAGCCAAGTAGAGACAGGGATCACAGATACGCAGTATTTT.

In its sample, this clone was seen once. V is TRBV27 and J is TRBJ2-3, with D perhaps matching TRBD2 (5 bases). The germline CDR1 and CDR2 sequences are MNHEY and SMNVEV (reference sequence). Deletions cut 7 bases from V and 7 bases from J, with 9 bases between. The CDR3 length is 11 residues. The CDR3 spells CASIRGNTQYF. The CDR3 nucleotides are TGTGCCAGCATCCGAGGGAATACGCAGTATTTT.

The J gene is TRBJ1-1, the V gene TRBV9; D remains ambiguous. Trimming stripped 4 bases from V and 6 bases from J, with 16 bases between. The CDR3 extends over 14 amino acids. Germline assignment: CDR1 SGDLS and CDR2 YYNGEE. In DNA, the CDR3 is TGTGCCAGCAGCCCCAGTTACAGTCGGTCTGAAGCTTTCTTT. Protein sequence: CASSPSYSRSEAFF. Using reference TRBV9 and TRBJ1-1 for the parts outside the CDR3, the full variable domain is DSGVTQTPKHLITATGQRVTLRCSPRSGDLSVYWYQQSLDQGLQFLIQYYNGEERAKGNILERFSAQQFPDLHSELNLSSLELGDSALYFCASSPSYSRSEAFFGQGTRLTVV.

This rearrangement joins TRBV4-3 to TRBJ2-7; the match to TRBD2 covers 7 bases. This CDR3 comprises 18 residues. Germline V gene sequence: CDR1 LGHNA, CDR2 YSLEER. Unmatched junction bases numbered 15, after V lost 1 base and J lost 3 bases. Written as DNA, the CDR3 is TGCGCCAGCAGCCAAGCTCACCCCCGAGGGGCTAGCGGCTACGAGCAGTACTTC. Protein: CASSQAHPRGASGYEQYF.

V is TRBV5-1 and J is TRBJ2-5; 9 nucleotides match TRBD1. The J segment lost 4 bases and the V segment lost 6 bases, leaving 7 bases of the junction unmatched. This CDR3 is 14 amino acids long. Germline V gives CDR1 SGHRS, CDR2 YFSETQ. DNA for the CDR3: TGCGCCAGCACCCGGGACAGGGCCCGAGAGACCCAGTACTTC. It specifies CASTRDRARETQYF.

The chain carries TRBV19 and TRBJ2-2; the D gene is possibly TRBD2 (5 bases). CDR1 is LNHDA, CDR2 SQIVND, per germline (reference sequence). The CDR3 length is 14 residues. The V and J ends lost 7 bases and 4 bases respectively, with 13 bases between them. CDR3 in amino acids: CASKASTITGELFF. In DNA form, the CDR3 reads TGTGCCAGTAAGGCTAGCACAATCACCGGGGAGCTGTTTTTT.

This rearrangement joins TRBV6-5 to TRBJ2-1; 13 positions match TRBD2. The CDR3 has 15 amino acids. V trimming: 6 bases; J trimming: 6 bases; junction bases outside the gene matches: 5. From germline, CDR1 is MNHEY and CDR2 SVGAGI. The CDR3: CASRPTSGGANEQFF. CDR3 sequence (DNA): TGTGCCAGCAGACCCACTAGCGGGGGGGCCAATGAGCAGTTCTTC.